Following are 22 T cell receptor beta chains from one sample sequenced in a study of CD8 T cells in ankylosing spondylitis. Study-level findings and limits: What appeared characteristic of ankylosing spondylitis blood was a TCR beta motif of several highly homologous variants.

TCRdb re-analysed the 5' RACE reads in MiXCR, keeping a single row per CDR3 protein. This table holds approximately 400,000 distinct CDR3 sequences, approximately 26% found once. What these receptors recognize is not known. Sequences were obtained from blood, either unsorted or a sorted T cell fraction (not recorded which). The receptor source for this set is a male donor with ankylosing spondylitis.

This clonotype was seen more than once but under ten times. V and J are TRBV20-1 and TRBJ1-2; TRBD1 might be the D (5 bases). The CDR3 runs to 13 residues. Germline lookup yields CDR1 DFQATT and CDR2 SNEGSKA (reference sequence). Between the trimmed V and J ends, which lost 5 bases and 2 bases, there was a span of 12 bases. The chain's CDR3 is CSAGSGANYGYTF. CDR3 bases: TGCAGTGCTGGGTCCGGGGCCAACTATGGCTACACCTTC.

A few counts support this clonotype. The DNA for the CDR3 is TGTGCCAGCAGTTTAGCCGGGACAGGGGGCTTCGGGGAGCTGTTTTTT. This translates into CASSLAGTGGFGELFF. The V gene is TRBV28, the J gene TRBJ2-2, with TRBD1 matching 12 bases. V lost 2 bases to trimming and J lost 7 bases; unmatched junction nucleotides: 5. The CDR3 loop spans 16 amino acids. Germline CDR1 MDHEN, CDR2 SYDVKM.

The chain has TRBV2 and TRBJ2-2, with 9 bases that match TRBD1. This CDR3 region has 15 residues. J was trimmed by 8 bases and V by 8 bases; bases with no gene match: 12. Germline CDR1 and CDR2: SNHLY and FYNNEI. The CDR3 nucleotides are TGTGCCAGCGGAGATACAGGGGGCTCAGGAGGGGAGCTGTTTTTT. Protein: CASGDTGGSGGELFF.

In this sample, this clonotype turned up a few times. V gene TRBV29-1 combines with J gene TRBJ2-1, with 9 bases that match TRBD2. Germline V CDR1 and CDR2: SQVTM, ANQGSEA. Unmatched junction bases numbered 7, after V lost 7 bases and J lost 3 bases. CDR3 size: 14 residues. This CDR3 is CSAYDSGGYNEQFF. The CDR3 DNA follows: TGCAGCGCTTACGATAGCGGGGGCTACAATGAGCAGTTCTTC.

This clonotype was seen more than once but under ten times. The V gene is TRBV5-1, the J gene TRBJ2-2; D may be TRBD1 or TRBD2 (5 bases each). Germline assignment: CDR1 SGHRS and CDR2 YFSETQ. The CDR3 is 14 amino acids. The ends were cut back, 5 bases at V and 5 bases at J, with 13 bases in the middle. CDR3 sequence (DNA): TGCGCCAGCAGGCGGGCAGGGCGGACCGGGGAGCTGTTTTTT. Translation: CASRRAGRTGELFF.

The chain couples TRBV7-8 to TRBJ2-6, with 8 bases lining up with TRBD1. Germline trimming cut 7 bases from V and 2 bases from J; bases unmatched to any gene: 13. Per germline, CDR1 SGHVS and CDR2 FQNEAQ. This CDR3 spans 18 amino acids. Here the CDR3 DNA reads TGTGCCAGCACCAGGTACCCCCAGGGGGCGACTGGGGCCAACGTCCTGACTTTC. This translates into CASTRYPQGATGANVLTF.

The CDR3 protein is CASSLVWYSGDEKLFF. In nucleotides, the CDR3 is TGTGCCAGCAGCTTGGTTTGGTACTCCGGAGATGAAAAACTGTTTTTT. The chain recombines TRBV5-6 with TRBJ1-4; D not certain. The V gene's germline CDR1 is SGHDT and CDR2 YYEEEE. Trimming removed 0 bases at V and 6 bases at J, with 15 bases between. This CDR3 contains 16 residues.

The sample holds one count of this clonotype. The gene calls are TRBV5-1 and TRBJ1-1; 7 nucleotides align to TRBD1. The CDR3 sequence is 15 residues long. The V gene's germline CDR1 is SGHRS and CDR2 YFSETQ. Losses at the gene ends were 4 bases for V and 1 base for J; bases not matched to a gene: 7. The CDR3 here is CASSPATGANTEAFF. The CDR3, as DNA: TGCGCCAGCAGCCCGGCCACAGGGGCGAACACTGAAGCTTTCTTT.

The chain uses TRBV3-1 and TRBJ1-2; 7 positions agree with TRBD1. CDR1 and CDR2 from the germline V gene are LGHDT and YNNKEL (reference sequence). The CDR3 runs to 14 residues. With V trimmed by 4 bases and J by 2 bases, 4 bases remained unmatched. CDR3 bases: TGTGCCAGCAGCCTGTGGACAGGAAACTATGGCTACACCTTC. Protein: CASSLWTGNYGYTF.

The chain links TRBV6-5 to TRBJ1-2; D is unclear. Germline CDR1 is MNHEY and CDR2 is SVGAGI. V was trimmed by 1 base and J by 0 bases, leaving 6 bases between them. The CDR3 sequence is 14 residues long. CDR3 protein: CASSYLAANYGYTF. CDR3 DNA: TGTGCCAGCAGTTACTTAGCGGCTAACTATGGCTACACCTTC.

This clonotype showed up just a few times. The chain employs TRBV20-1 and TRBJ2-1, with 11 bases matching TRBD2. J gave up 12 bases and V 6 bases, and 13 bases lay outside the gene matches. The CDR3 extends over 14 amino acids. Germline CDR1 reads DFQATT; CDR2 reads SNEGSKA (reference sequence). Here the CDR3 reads CSARTSGSPRGQFF. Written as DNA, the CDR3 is TGCAGTGCACGAACTAGCGGGAGTCCCAGGGGGCAGTTCTTC.

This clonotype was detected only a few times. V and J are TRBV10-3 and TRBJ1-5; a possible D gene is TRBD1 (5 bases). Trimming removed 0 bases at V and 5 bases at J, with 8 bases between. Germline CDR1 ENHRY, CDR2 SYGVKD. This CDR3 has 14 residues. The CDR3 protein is CAISESREDQPQHF. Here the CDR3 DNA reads TGTGCCATCAGTGAGTCCAGGGAAGATCAGCCCCAGCATTTT.

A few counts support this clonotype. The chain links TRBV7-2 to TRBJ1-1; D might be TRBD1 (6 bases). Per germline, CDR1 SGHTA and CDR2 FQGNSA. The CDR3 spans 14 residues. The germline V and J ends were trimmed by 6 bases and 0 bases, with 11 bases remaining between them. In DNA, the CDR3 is TGTGCCAGCAGTCCCAGGGACATGAACACTGAAGCTTTCTTT. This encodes CASSPRDMNTEAFF. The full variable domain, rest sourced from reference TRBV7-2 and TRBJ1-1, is GAGVSQSPSNKVTEKGKDVELRCDPISGHTALYWYRQSLGQGLEFLIYFQGNSAPDKSGLPSDRFSAERTGGSVSTLTIQRTQQEDSAVYLCASSPRDMNTEAFFGQGTRLTVV.

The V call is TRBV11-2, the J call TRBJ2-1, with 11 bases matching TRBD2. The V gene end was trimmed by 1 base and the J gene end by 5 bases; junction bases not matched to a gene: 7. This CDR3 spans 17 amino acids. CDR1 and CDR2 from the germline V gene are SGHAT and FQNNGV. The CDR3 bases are TGTGCCAGCAGCTTAGGCCTAACTAGCGGGGGTCACAATGAGCAGTTCTTC. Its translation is CASSLGLTSGGHNEQFF.

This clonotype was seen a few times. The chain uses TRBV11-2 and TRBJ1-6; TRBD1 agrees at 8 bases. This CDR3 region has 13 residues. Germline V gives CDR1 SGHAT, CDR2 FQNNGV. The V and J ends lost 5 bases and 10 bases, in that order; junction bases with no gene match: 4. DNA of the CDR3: TGTGCCAGCAGCGGACAGGGATCCTCACCCCTCCACTTT. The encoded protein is CASSGQGSSPLHF.

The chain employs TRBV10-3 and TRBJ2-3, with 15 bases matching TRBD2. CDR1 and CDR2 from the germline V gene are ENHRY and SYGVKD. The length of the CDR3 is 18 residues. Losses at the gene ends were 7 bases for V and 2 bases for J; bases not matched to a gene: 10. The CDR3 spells CAITQGTSGGSITDTQYF. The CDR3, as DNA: TGTGCCATCACCCAAGGGACTAGCGGGGGGTCGATCACAGATACGCAGTATTTT.

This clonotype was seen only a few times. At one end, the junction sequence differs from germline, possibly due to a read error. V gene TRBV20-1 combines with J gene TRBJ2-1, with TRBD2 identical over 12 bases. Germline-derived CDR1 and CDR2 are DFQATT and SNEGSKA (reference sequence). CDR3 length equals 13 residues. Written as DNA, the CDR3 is TGCAGTGCTAGGTCTAGCGGGAGGGCCGGATCCTGCTTC. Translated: CSARSSGRAGSCF.

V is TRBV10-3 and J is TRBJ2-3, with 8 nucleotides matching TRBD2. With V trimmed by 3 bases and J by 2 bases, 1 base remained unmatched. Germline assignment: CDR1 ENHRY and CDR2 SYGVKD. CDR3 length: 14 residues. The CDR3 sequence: CAISELADTDTQYF. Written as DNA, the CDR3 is TGTGCCATCAGTGAACTAGCGGACACAGATACGCAGTATTTT.

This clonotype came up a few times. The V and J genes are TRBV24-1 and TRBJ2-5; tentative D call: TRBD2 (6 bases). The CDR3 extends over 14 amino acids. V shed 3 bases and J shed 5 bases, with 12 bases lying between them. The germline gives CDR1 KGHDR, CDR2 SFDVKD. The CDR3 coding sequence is TGTGCCACCAGTGATGTTGACAGCGGGGAGACCCAGTACTTC. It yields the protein CATSDVDSGETQYF.

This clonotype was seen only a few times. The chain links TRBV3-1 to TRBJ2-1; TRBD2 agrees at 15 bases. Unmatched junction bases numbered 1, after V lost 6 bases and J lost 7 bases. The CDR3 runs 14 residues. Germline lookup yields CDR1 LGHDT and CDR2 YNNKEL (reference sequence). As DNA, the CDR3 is TGTGCCAGCAGAGGGACTAGCGGGAGGAATGAGCAGTTCTTC. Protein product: CASRGTSGRNEQFF.

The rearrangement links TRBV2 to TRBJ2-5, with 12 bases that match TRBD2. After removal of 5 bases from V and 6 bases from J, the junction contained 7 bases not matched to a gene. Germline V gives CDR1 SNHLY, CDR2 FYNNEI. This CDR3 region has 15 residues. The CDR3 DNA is TGTGCCAGCAGTTTCGGACTAGCGGGACGGCAGACCCAGTACTTC. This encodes CASSFGLAGRQTQYF.

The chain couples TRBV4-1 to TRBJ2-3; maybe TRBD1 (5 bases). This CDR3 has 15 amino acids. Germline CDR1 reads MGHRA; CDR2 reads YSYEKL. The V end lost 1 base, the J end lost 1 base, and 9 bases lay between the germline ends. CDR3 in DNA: TGCGCCAGCAGCCAAGTTATACAGGGCACAGATACGCAGTATTTT. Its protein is CASSQVIQGTDTQYF.